The 21 T cell receptor beta chains given below trace back to one sample, sequenced in a study of cytomegalovirus exposure and HLA in healthy donors. The PCR was carried out with 60 Vbeta primers and 13 Jbeta primers. Profiled with immunoSEQ multiplex PCR; TCRdb holds only in-frame clones, not every one. The table includes 140,000 or so clones, almost 80% detected once. Sample: PBMCs. The source of these receptors is a woman aged 25 to 39 in good health and CMV-seronegative.

This chain connects TRBV9 to TRBJ1-2; D gene uncertain. V was shortened by 0 bases and J by 7 bases, with 10 bases between the two germline ends. CDR1 is SGDLS and CDR2 is YYNGEE in the germline V gene. CDR3 length: 13 amino acids. Written as DNA, the CDR3 is TGTGCCAGCAGCGTAGGGGTCCGAGGTGGCTACACCTTC. Protein product: CASSVGVRGGYTF.

The chain employs TRBV10-2 and TRBJ1-2; D is perhaps TRBD1 (5 bases). Germline CDR1 is WSHSY and CDR2 is SAAADI. The CDR3 is 14 residues long. The V and J ends lost 2 bases and 5 bases respectively, with 12 bases between them. The DNA for the CDR3 is TGCGCCAGCAGTGAGGGCAGGGCCACTTATGGCTACACCTTC. Its protein is CASSEGRATYGYTF.

This clone was seen a handful of times. The chain carries TRBV5-1 and TRBJ2-6, with 7 bases that match TRBD1. Trimming cost V 2 bases and J 0 bases; bases outside gene matches: 8. The CDR3 contains 18 residues. The germline gives CDR1 SGHRS, CDR2 YFSETQ. CDR3 DNA: TGCGCCAGCAGCTTAAGGCCAGGGACAGCCTCTGGGGCCAACGTCCTGACTTTC. Protein sequence: CASSLRPGTASGANVLTF.

The chain links TRBV6-1 to TRBJ1-2, with 7 positions matching TRBD1. The CDR3 is 15 amino acids. The J segment lost 4 bases and the V segment lost 5 bases, leaving 10 bases of the junction unmatched. Per germline, CDR1 MNHNS and CDR2 SASEGT. The CDR3 DNA follows: TGTGCCAGCAGTAACGATAAGGGACAGTCCTATGGCTACACCTTC. This gives the protein CASSNDKGQSYGYTF.

The CDR3 DNA reads as TGTGCCAGCAGCTTAGCGCCCCGGGGCACTGAAGCTTTCTTT. As protein: CASSLAPRGTEAFF. This chain joins TRBV7-2 and TRBJ1-1; D call uncertain. The V gene lost 0 bases and the J gene lost 4 bases, with 9 bases spanning the gap. Germline CDR1 and CDR2: SGHTA and FQGNSA. This CDR3 comprises 14 residues.

The chain uses TRBV10-2 and TRBJ2-5, with a weak D call TRBD1 (5 bases). CDR1 is WSHSY, CDR2 SAAADI, per germline. Trimming left V 7 bases short and J 3 bases short, with 12 bases between. The CDR3 covers 13 residues. In DNA form, the CDR3 reads TGCGCCAGCATGGGGCGAAACGAAGAGACCCAGTACTTC. Its translation is CASMGRNEETQYF.

This clone was seen more than once but under ten times. The same CDR3 can be traced to other DNA sequences in this sample. The chain uses TRBV13 and TRBJ2-1; TRBD1 matches 9 bases. There are 15 residues in the CDR3. After removal of 1 base from V and 5 bases from J, the junction contained 3 bases not matched to a gene. Germline values: CDR1 PRHDT, CDR2 FYEKMQ (reference sequence). CDR3 protein: CASSLEGQGNNEQFF. The CDR3 DNA sequence: TGTGCCAGCAGCTTAGAGGGACAGGGAAACAATGAGCAGTTCTTC.

The chain has TRBV6-6 and TRBJ1-1; maybe TRBD1 (5 bases). V was cut by 4 bases and J by 6 bases, with 12 bases left in between. This CDR3 is built from 13 residues. The germline CDR1 and CDR2 sequences are MNHNY and SVGAGI (reference sequence). CDR3 sequence: CASSSGLGAEAFF. The CDR3 region has the DNA TGTGCCAGCAGTTCGGGACTGGGCGCTGAAGCTTTCTTT.

The chain uses TRBV5-4 and TRBJ2-1, with 9 bases that match TRBD2. The germline V gene encodes CDR1 SGHNT and CDR2 YYREEE (reference sequence). V shed 1 base, J shed 3 bases, and the junction held 2 bases outside the gene matches. The CDR3 length is 15 residues. The CDR3 sequence is CASSLIAGDYNEQFF. For the CDR3, the DNA is TGTGCCAGCAGCTTGATAGCGGGGGACTACAATGAGCAGTTCTTC. The whole variable domain, remainder taken from reference TRBV5-4 and TRBJ2-1, is ETGVTQSPTHLIKTRGQQVTLRCSSQSGHNTVSWYQQALGQGPQFIFQYYREEENGRGNFPPRFSGLQFPNYSSELNVNALELDDSALYLCASSLIAGDYNEQFFGPGTRLTVL.

With respect to this clone: The identical CDR3 is also encoded by other nucleotide sequences in the sample. The rearrangement joins TRBV5-1 to TRBJ1-5; D not resolved. Looked up from germline, CDR1 is SGHRS and CDR2 is YFSETQ. The CDR3 runs 16 residues. With 2 bases removed from V and 1 base from J, the gap between germline ends came to 13 bases. CDR3 sequence: CASSLGSGGSNQPQHF. Here the CDR3 DNA reads TGCGCCAGCAGCTTAGGGTCCGGAGGGAGCAATCAGCCCCAGCATTTT.

The chain couples TRBV7-9 to TRBJ1-1, with 7 nucleotides matching TRBD1. V shed 6 bases, J shed 3 bases, and the junction held 7 bases outside the gene matches. This CDR3 region has 14 residues. Germline lookup yields CDR1 SEHNR and CDR2 FQNEAQ (reference sequence). This CDR3 reads CASSPGTAYTEAFF. The DNA for the CDR3 is TGTGCCAGCAGTCCCGGGACAGCCTACACTGAAGCTTTCTTT.

CDR3 in amino acids: CASSVGSGREAEAFF. Written as DNA, the CDR3 is TGTGCCAGCAGCGTAGGATCAGGGAGGGAGGCTGAAGCTTTCTTT. The rearrangement uses TRBV9 and TRBJ1-1; D perhaps matches TRBD1 (5 bases). V was pared by 0 bases and J by 6 bases, with 15 bases between. The CDR3 length is 15 residues. Germline CDR1 SGDLS, CDR2 YYNGEE.

The chain is built from TRBV6-6 and TRBJ2-1; 8 bases fit TRBD1. The germline V gene has CDR1 MNHNY and CDR2 SVGAGI (reference sequence). The CDR3 loop spans 14 amino acids. J lost 10 bases, V lost 11 bases, and 16 bases had no gene match. CDR3 residues: CAPQVGQGAREQFF. CDR3 DNA sequence: TGTGCCCCACAGGTGGGGCAGGGGGCAAGGGAGCAGTTCTTC.

The chain is built from TRBV6-1 and TRBJ2-3; 11 nucleotides line up with TRBD1. The CDR3 is made up of 14 amino acids. V shed 6 bases, J shed 6 bases, and the junction held 5 bases outside the gene matches. Germline V CDR1 and CDR2: MNHNS, SASEGT. The DNA of the CDR3 is TGTGCCAGCAGGGACAGGGGGCAAACGGATACGCAGTATTTT. Amino acids: CASRDRGQTDTQYF.

The CDR3 nucleotides are TGCGCCAGCAGTTCGATCATCCCCGGGAGCTCCTACAATGAGCAGTTCTTC. Translation: CASSSIIPGSSYNEQFF. The chain has TRBV5-1 and TRBJ2-1, with D perhaps TRBD2 (6 bases). The ends were cut back, 5 bases at V and 0 bases at J, with 18 bases in the middle. Germline V gene data show CDR1 as SGHRS and CDR2 as YFSETQ. The CDR3 spans 17 residues.

This sequence joins TRBV7-8 and TRBJ2-7; D is unresolved. From germline, CDR1 is SGHVS and CDR2 FQNEAQ. This CDR3 is built from 14 residues. V lost 0 bases and J lost 2, with 8 bases in between. The chain's CDR3 is CASSLARETYEQYF. CDR3 DNA sequence: TGTGCCAGCAGCTTAGCCCGAGAGACCTACGAGCAGTACTTC.

The rearrangement links TRBV6-8 to TRBJ2-1; 10 bases align to TRBD2. CDR1 MNHGY and CDR2 SAAAGT come from the germline V gene. J was trimmed by 4 bases and V by 6 bases; bases with no gene match: 6. CDR3 size: 15 residues. Here the CDR3 reads CASSIRTSGYNEQFF. The CDR3 DNA reads TGTGCCAGCAGCATAAGGACTAGCGGTTACAATGAGCAGTTCTTC.

V gene TRBV4-3 combines with J gene TRBJ2-3; 9 nucleotides align to TRBD2. In germline, CDR1 is LGHNA, CDR2 YSLEER. The CDR3 sequence is 21 residues long. Trimming cost V 0 bases and J 4 bases; bases outside gene matches: 20. For the CDR3, the DNA is TGCGCCAGCAGCCAAGAGGTACTAAGGCGTAGCGGGGGTTTCACAGCAGATACGCAGTATTTT. It is translated as CASSQEVLRRSGGFTADTQYF.

Points on this clone: The junction does not match germline at one end; this may be a read error. The chain carries TRBV30 and TRBJ2-7; no definite D call. There are 11 residues in the CDR3. Germline V gene lookup returns CDR1 GTSNPN and CDR2 SVGIG (reference sequence). CDR3 loop: CAWSRDRRRYF. Here the CDR3 DNA reads TGTGCCTGGAGTCGCGACCGAAGGCGGTATTTC.

CDR3 residues: CASSLGQLAGANYGYTF. The CDR3 DNA sequence: TGTGCCAGCAGCTTGGGACAGCTCGCGGGAGCTAACTATGGCTACACCTTC. The V gene is TRBV5-8, the J gene TRBJ1-2; TRBD1 is a possible D gene (5 bases). This CDR3 spans 17 amino acids. Germline lookup yields CDR1 SGHTS and CDR2 YDEGEE. The V and J ends lost 0 bases and 0 bases respectively, with 15 bases between them.

J is TRBJ1-2 and V is TRBV27; D is unclear. The CDR3 consists of 14 residues. V was shortened by 0 bases and J by 0 bases, with 5 bases between the two germline ends. Germline CDR1 reads MNHEY; CDR2 reads SMNVEV (reference sequence). The DNA for the CDR3 is TGTGCCAGCAGTTTATCCCCTACTAACTATGGCTACACCTTC. The encoded protein is CASSLSPTNYGYTF.